Sequencing of this T cell receptor beta chain was carried out in a study of cytomegalovirus exposure and HLA in healthy donors. The PCR had 60 Vbeta and 13 Jbeta primers. Sequenced by immunoSEQ multiplex PCR; TCRdb stores in-frame clones only, minus some. The top ten clones hold about 3% of a sample with around 130,000 clones, around 80% of them seen once. The ends were cut back, 4 bases at V and 7 bases at J, with 13 bases in the middle. The CDR3 is made up of 13 amino acids. Per the germline V gene, CDR1 is SNHLY and CDR2 is FYNNEI. Input material: PBMCs. V gene TRBV2 combines with J gene TRBJ2-5, with D possibly TRBD1 on 6 matching bases. The clonotype was recovered from a woman aged 18-29 years in good health and CMV-seropositive. Here the CDR3 DNA reads TGTGCCAGCAGTGCGGACAGCAAGATGACCCAGTACTTC. Its protein product is CASSADSKMTQYF.